This T cell receptor (beta chain) is drawn from a study of shared T cell receptors in the human thymus. Germline V gene lookup returns CDR1 WSHSY and CDR2 SAAADI. V was clipped by 2 bases and J by 6 bases, with 20 bases between them. The CDR3 contains 16 residues. This clone has only one observation. TCRdb keeps only in-frame clones here, not all; method: immunoSEQ multiplex PCR. Of roughly 560,000 clones listed, about 80% are singletons. These data were also reused for a study on human thymus T cells. That work adds: Corrective surgery for congenital heart defects was being performed on the healthy Finnish infants who served as donors. Resections that were taken during corrective heart surgery supplied the thymus tissue. V and J gene usage appeared biased in thymic and blood repertoires. Related work showed strongly overlapping thymic repertoires across unrelated individuals.

The chain recombines TRBV10-2 with TRBJ2-7, with D maybe TRBD1 (7 bases). The sample comprised thymocytes. The sequence was obtained from a boy under three years old with a congenital heart defect. This CDR3 is CASSEGRGDGECEQYF. The CDR3 bases are TGCGCCAGCAGTGAGGGCAGGGGGGATGGGGAGTGCGAGCAGTACTTC.